This TCR beta chain was recorded in a study of early T cells in non-severe SARS-CoV-2 infection. Study findings and constraints: Matching results from VDJdb favored anti-spike CD8 responses, leaving private and CD4 specificities undetected.

As part of library construction, unique molecular identifiers were attached to individual cDNA molecules. Using its own MiXCR run on the 5' RACE reads, TCRdb lists one record per CDR3 protein. This table has 60,000 to 70,000 distinct CDR3 sequences, approximately 9.1% appearing once. Germline CDR1 SQVTM, CDR2 ANQGSEA. The CDR3 is made up of 13 amino acids. Deletions cut 6 bases from V and 7 bases from J, with 16 bases between. This clonotype was observed many times. Its cognate antigen is unknown. The receptor was derived from an adult who was a healthcare worker with PCR-confirmed SARS-CoV-2 infection or an uninfected control (not recorded which). Input material: whole blood. V usage is TRBV29-1 and J usage is TRBJ2-1; a weak D match, TRBD2 (6 bases). The CDR3 loop is CSVRREVGNEQFF. CDR3 in DNA: TGCAGCGTCCGTAGGGAGGTGGGAAATGAGCAGTTCTTC.